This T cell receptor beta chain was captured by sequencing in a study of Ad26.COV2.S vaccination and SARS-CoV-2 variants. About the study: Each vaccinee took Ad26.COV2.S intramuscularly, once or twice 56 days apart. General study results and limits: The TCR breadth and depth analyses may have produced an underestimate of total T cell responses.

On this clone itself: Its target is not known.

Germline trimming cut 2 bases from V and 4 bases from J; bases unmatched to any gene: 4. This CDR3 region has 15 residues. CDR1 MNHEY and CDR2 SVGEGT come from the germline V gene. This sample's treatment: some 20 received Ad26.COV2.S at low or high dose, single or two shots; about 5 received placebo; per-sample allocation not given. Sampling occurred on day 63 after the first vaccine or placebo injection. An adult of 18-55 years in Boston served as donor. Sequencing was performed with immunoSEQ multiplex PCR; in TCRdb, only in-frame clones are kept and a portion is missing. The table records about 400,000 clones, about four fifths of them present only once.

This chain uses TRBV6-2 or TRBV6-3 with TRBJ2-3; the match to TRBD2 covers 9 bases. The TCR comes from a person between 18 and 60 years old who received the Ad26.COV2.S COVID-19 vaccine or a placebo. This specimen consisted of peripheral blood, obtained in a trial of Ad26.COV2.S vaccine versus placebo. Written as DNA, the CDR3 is TGTGCCAGCAGTTACGGCCAGCGGGGGGCAGATACGCAGTATTTT. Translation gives CASSYGQRGADTQYF.